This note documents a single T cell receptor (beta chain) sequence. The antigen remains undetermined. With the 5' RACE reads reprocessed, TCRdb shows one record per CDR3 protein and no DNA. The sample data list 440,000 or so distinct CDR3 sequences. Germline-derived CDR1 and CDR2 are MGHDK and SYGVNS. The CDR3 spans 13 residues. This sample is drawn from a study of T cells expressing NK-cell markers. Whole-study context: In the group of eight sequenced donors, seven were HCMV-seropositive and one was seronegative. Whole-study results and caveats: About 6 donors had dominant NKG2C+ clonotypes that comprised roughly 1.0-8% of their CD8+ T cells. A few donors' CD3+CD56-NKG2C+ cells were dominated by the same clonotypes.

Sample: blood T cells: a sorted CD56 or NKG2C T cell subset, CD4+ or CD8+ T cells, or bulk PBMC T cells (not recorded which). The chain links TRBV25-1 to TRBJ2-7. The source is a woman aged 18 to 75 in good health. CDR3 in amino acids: CASSDRSSYEQYF.